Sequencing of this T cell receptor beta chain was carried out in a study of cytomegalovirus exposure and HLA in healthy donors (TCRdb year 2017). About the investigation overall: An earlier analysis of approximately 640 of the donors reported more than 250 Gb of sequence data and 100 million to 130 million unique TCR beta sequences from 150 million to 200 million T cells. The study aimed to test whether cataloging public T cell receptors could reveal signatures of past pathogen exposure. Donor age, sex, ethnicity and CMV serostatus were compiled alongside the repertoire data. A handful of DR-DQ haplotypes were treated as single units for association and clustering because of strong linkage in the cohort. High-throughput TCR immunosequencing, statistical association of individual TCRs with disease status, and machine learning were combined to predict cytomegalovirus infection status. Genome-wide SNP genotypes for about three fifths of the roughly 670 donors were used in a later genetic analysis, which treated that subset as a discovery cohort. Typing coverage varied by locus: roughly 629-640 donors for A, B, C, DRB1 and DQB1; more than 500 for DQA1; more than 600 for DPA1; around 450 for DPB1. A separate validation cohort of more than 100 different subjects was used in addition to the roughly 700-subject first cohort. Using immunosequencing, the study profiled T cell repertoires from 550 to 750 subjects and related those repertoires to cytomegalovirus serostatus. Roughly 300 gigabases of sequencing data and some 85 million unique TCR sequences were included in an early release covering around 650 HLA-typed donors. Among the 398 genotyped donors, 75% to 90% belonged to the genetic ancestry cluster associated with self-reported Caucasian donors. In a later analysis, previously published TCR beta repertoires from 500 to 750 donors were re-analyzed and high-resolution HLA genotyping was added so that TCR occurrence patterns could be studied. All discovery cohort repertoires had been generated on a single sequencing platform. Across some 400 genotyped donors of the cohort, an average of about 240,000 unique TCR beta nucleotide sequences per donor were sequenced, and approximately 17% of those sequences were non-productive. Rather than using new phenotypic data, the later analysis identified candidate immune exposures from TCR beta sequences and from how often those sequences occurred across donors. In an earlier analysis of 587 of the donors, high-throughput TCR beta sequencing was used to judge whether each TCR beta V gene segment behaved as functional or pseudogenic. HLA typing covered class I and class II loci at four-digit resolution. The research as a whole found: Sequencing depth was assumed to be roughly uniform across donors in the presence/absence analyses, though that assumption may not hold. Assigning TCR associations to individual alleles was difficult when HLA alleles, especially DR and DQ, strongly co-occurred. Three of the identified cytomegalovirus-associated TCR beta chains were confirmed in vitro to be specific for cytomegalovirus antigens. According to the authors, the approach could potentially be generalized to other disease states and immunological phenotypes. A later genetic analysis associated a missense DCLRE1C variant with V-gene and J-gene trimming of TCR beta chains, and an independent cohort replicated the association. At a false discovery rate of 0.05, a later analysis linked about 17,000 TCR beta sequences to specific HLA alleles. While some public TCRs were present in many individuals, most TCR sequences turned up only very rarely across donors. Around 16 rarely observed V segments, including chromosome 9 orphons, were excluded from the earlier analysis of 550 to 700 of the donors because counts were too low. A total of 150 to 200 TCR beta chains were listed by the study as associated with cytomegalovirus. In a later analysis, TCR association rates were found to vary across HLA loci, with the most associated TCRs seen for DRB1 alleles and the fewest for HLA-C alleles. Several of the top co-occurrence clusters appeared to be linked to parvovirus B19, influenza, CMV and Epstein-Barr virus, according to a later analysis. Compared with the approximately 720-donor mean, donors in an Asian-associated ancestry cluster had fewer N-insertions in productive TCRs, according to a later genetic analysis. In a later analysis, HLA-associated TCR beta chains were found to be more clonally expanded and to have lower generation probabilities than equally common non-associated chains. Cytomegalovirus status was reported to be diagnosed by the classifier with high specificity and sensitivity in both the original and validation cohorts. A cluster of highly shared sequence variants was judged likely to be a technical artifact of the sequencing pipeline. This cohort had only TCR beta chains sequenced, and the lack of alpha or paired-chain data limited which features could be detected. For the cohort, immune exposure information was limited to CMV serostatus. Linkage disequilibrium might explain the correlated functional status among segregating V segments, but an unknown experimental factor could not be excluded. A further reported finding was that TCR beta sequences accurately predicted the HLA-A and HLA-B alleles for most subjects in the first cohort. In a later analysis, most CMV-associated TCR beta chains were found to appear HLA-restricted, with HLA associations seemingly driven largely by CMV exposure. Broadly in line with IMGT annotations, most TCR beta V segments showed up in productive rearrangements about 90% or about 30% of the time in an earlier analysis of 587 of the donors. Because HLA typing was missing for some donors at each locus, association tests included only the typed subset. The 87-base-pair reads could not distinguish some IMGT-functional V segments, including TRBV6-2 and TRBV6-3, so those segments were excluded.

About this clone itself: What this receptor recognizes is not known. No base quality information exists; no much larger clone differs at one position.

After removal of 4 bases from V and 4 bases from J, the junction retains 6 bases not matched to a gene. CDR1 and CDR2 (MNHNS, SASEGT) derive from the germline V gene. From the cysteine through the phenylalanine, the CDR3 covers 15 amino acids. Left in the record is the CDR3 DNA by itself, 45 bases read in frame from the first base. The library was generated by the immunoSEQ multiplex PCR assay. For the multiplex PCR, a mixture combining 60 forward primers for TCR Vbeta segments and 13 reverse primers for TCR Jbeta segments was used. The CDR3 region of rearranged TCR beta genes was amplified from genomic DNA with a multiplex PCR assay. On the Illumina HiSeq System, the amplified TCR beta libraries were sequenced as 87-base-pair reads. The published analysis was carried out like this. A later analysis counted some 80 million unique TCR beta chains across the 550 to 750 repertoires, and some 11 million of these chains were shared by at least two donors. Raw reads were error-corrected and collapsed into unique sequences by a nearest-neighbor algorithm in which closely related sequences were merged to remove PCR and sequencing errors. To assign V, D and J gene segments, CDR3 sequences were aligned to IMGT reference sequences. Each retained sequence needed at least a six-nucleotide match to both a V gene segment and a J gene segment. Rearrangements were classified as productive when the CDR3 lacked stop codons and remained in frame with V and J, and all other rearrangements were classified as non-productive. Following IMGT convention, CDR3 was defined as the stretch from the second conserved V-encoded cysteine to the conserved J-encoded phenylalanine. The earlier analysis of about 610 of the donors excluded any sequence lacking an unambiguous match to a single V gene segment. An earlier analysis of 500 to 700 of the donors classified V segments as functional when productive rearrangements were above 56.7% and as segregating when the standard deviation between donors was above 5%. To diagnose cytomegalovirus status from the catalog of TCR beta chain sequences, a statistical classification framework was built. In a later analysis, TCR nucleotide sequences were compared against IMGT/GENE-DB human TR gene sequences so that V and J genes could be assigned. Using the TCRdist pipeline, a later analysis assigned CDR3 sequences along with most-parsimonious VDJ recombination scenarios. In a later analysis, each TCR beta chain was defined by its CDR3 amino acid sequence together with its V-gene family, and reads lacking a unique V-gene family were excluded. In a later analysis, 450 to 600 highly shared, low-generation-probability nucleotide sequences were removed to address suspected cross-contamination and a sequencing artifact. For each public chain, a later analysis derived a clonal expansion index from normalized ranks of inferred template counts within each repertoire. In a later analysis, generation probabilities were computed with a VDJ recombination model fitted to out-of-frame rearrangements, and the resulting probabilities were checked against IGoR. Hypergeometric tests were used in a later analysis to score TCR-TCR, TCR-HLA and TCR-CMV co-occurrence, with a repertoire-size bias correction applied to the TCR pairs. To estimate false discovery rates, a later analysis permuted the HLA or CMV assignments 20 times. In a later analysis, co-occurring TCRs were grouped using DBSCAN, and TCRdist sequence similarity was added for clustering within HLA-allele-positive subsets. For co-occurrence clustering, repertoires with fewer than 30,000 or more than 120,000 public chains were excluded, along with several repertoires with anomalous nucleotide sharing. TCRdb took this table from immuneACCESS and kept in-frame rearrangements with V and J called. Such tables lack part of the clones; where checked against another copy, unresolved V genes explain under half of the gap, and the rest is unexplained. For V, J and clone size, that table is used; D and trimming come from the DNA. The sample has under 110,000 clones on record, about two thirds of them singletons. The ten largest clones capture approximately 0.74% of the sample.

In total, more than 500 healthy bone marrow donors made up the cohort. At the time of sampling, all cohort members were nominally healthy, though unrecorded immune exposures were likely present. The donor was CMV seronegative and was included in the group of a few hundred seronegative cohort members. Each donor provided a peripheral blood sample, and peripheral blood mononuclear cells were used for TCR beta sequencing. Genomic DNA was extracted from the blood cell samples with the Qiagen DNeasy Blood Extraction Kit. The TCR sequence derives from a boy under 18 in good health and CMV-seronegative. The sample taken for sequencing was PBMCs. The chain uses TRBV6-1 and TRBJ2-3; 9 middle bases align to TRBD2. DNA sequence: TGTGCCAGCAGTGCGGGAGCGGGAGGTGCAGATACGCAGTATTTT. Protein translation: CASSAGAGGADTQYF.